A selection of T cell receptor beta chains follows, all from one sample in a study of T cell responses to AZD1222 COVID-19 vaccine. Assay: immunoSEQ multiplex PCR; the TCRdb copy retains only in-frame clones and omits some. Here the sample spans about 120,000 clones, just under 90% being singletons. The sample was peripheral blood, taken on day 0 of AZD1222 vaccination. These receptor sequences come from an adult in good health. Both conserved end residues are part of each CDR3. Each record gives: V gene, D gene, J gene, clone size, CDR3 protein, CDR3 DNA. The D gene is left open where the match is weak. Only part of the rows carry a size: once, few, many, or a class if the clone is expanded.

V gene: TRBV7-9
D gene: NA
J gene: TRBJ2-1
clone size: NA
CDR3 protein: CASSLFSGNEQFF
CDR3 DNA: TGTGCCAGCAGCTTATTTAGCGGAAATGAGCAGTTCTTC

V gene: TRBV27
D gene: NA
J gene: TRBJ1-2
clone size: once
CDR3 protein: CASSSYNYGYTF
CDR3 DNA: TGTGCCAGCAGTTCTTACAACTATGGCTACACCTTC

V gene: TRBV19
D gene: NA
J gene: TRBJ1-2
clone size: NA
CDR3 protein: CASRTAGATNYGYTF
CDR3 DNA: TGTGCCAGTAGAACCGCCGGGGCTACTAACTATGGCTACACCTTC

V gene: TRBV6-2/TRBV6-3
D gene: TRBD1
J gene: TRBJ2-1
clone size: NA
CDR3 protein: CASSYSTGTGGTGDEQFF
CDR3 DNA: TGTGCCAGCAGTTACTCGACAGGGACAGGGGGCACGGGAGATGAGCAGTTCTTC

V gene: TRBV11-2
D gene: NA
J gene: TRBJ2-1
clone size: NA
CDR3 protein: CASSLADPLNEQFF
CDR3 DNA: TGTGCCAGCAGCTTAGCGGACCCTCTCAATGAGCAGTTCTTC

V gene: TRBV28
D gene: NA
J gene: TRBJ2-3
clone size: NA
CDR3 protein: CASSFRGNTQYF
CDR3 DNA: TGTGCCAGCAGTTTTCGGGGAAATACGCAGTATTTT

V gene: TRBV28
D gene: TRBD2
J gene: TRBJ2-3
clone size: NA
CDR3 protein: CASSSPGGRAGDTQYF
CDR3 DNA: TGTGCCAGCAGTTCCCCCGGCGGGAGGGCAGGAGATACGCAGTATTTT

V gene: TRBV14
D gene: NA
J gene: TRBJ2-3
clone size: few
CDR3 protein: CASSQDRVPDTQYF
CDR3 DNA: TGTGCCAGCAGCCAAGACAGGGTTCCAGATACGCAGTATTTT

V gene: TRBV27
D gene: TRBD2
J gene: TRBJ2-7
clone size: NA
CDR3 protein: CASSFSGTSGYSYEQYF
CDR3 DNA: TGTGCCAGCAGTTTTTCAGGGACTAGCGGATATTCCTACGAGCAGTACTTC

V gene: TRBV11-3
D gene: NA
J gene: TRBJ1-5
clone size: NA
CDR3 protein: CASSKGRERDQPQHF
CDR3 DNA: TGTGCCAGCAGCAAGGGGAGAGAACGCGATCAGCCCCAGCATTTT

V gene: TRBV10-1
D gene: NA
J gene: TRBJ1-6
clone size: NA
CDR3 protein: CASSNSRDRSSYNSPLHF
CDR3 DNA: TGCGCCAGCAGTAACTCCCGGGACCGGAGCTCCTATAATTCACCCCTCCACTTT

V gene: TRBV6-5
D gene: NA
J gene: TRBJ2-5
clone size: few
CDR3 protein: CASSYSGEAPGTQYF
CDR3 DNA: TGTGCCAGCAGTTACTCTGGCGAGGCGCCGGGGACCCAGTACTTC

V gene: TRBV28
D gene: TRBD1
J gene: TRBJ1-5
clone size: NA
CDR3 protein: CASSPTGGSNQPQHF
CDR3 DNA: TGTGCCAGCAGCCCGACAGGGGGGAGCAATCAGCCCCAGCATTTT

V gene: TRBV7-2
D gene: TRBD1
J gene: TRBJ1-1
clone size: NA
CDR3 protein: CASSSDRGTEAFF
CDR3 DNA: TGTGCCAGCAGCTCCGACAGGGGAACTGAAGCTTTCTTT

V gene: TRBV28
D gene: NA
J gene: TRBJ1-2
clone size: NA
CDR3 protein: CASRPGTTGGGYTF
CDR3 DNA: TGTGCCAGCAGACCCGGGACTACGGGGGGTGGCTACACCTTC

V gene: TRBV3-1/TRBV3-2
D gene: TRBD2
J gene: TRBJ2-5
clone size: NA
CDR3 protein: CASSQDLAGGPRETQYF
CDR3 DNA: TGTGCCAGCAGCCAAGACCTAGCGGGAGGGCCGCGAGAGACCCAGTACTTC

V gene: TRBV20-1
D gene: NA
J gene: TRBJ1-1
clone size: NA
CDR3 protein: CSASRGVGTEAFF
CDR3 DNA: TGCAGTGCTAGTCGAGGGGTTGGAACTGAAGCTTTCTTT

V gene: TRBV2
D gene: TRBD2
J gene: TRBJ2-5
clone size: NA
CDR3 protein: CASSEGWRRGRLATETQYF
CDR3 DNA: TGTGCCAGCAGTGAAGGTTGGCGAAGGGGTCGACTAGCGACGGAGACCCAGTACTTC

V gene: TRBV3-1/TRBV3-2
D gene: NA
J gene: TRBJ1-2
clone size: NA
CDR3 protein: CASSQDHLPGYGYTF
CDR3 DNA: TGTGCCAGCAGCCAAGATCATCTCCCGGGCTATGGCTACACCTTC

V gene: TRBV7-9
D gene: NA
J gene: TRBJ2-7
clone size: NA
CDR3 protein: CASSFYRSPVGLFYEQYF
CDR3 DNA: TGTGCCAGCAGCTTCTACCGCTCCCCAGTAGGTTTATTCTACGAGCAGTACTTC

V gene: TRBV4-1
D gene: NA
J gene: TRBJ2-1
clone size: NA
CDR3 protein: CASSQVAAGRGNEQFF
CDR3 DNA: TGCGCCAGCAGCCAAGTAGCGGCAGGGCGGGGAAATGAGCAGTTCTTC

V gene: TRBV29-1
D gene: NA
J gene: TRBJ2-1
clone size: NA
CDR3 protein: CSAPGQDYNEQFF
CDR3 DNA: TGCAGCGCCCCGGGACAAGACTACAATGAGCAGTTCTTC

V gene: TRBV29-1
D gene: TRBD1
J gene: TRBJ2-5
clone size: NA
CDR3 protein: CSVAGQGAAETQYF
CDR3 DNA: TGCAGCGTTGCAGGACAGGGGGCAGCAGAGACCCAGTACTTC

V gene: TRBV5-1
D gene: TRBD2
J gene: TRBJ2-5
clone size: NA
CDR3 protein: CASSRTSGSWETQYF
CDR3 DNA: TGCGCCAGCAGCCGGACTAGCGGGAGCTGGGAGACCCAGTACTTC

V gene: TRBV6-6
D gene: NA
J gene: TRBJ2-2
clone size: NA
CDR3 protein: CASSYRQGPGELFF
CDR3 DNA: TGTGCCAGCAGTTACAGGCAGGGGCCCGGGGAGCTGTTTTTT

V gene: TRBV6-6
D gene: NA
J gene: TRBJ2-5
clone size: NA
CDR3 protein: CASSYSRLTLETQYF
CDR3 DNA: TGTGCCAGCAGTTACTCTCGACTCACGTTAGAGACCCAGTACTTC

V gene: TRBV19
D gene: TRBD1
J gene: TRBJ1-5
clone size: NA
CDR3 protein: CASSIDHQGARNQPQHF
CDR3 DNA: TGTGCCAGTAGTATAGATCATCAGGGGGCGCGCAATCAGCCCCAGCATTTT

V gene: TRBV5-1
D gene: TRBD2
J gene: TRBJ2-7
clone size: once
CDR3 protein: CASKGGRSSYEQYF
CDR3 DNA: TGCGCCAGCAAGGGCGGGAGGAGCTCCTACGAGCAGTACTTC

V gene: TRBV28
D gene: TRBD2
J gene: TRBJ2-5
clone size: NA
CDR3 protein: CASSSTSGSHETQYF
CDR3 DNA: TGTGCCAGCAGTTCGACTAGCGGGAGTCATGAGACCCAGTACTTC

V gene: TRBV5-1
D gene: TRBD2
J gene: TRBJ2-2
clone size: NA
CDR3 protein: CASSLVSGGPAGELFF
CDR3 DNA: TGCGCCAGCAGCTTGGTGTCGGGAGGGCCGGCCGGGGAGCTGTTTTTT

V gene: TRBV5-8
D gene: NA
J gene: TRBJ2-1
clone size: NA
CDR3 protein: CASSLGDSSRHEQFF
CDR3 DNA: TGTGCCAGCAGCCTTGGTGACAGTTCTAGACATGAGCAGTTCTTC

V gene: TRBV4-1
D gene: TRBD1
J gene: TRBJ1-6
clone size: NA
CDR3 protein: CASSLTGVVMNSPLHF
CDR3 DNA: TGCGCCAGCAGCCTAACAGGGGTGGTGATGAATTCACCCCTCCACTTT

V gene: TRBV6-5
D gene: TRBD2
J gene: TRBJ2-1
clone size: NA
CDR3 protein: CASRDGLAGKNEQFF
CDR3 DNA: TGTGCCAGCAGGGACGGACTAGCGGGAAAGAATGAGCAGTTCTTC

V gene: TRBV11-2
D gene: NA
J gene: TRBJ1-5
clone size: NA
CDR3 protein: CASSAGTYYSNQPQHF
CDR3 DNA: TGTGCCAGCAGCGCCGGGACATACTATAGCAATCAGCCCCAGCATTTT

V gene: TRBV6-2/TRBV6-3
D gene: NA
J gene: TRBJ1-3
clone size: NA
CDR3 protein: CASSYSGSQGNTIYF
CDR3 DNA: TGTGCCAGCAGTTACTCGGGGAGCCAAGGAAACACCATATATTTT

V gene: TRBV28
D gene: TRBD1
J gene: TRBJ2-5
clone size: NA
CDR3 protein: CASSSPGGDETQYF
CDR3 DNA: TGTGCCAGCAGCTCGCCAGGGGGCGACGAGACCCAGTACTTC

V gene: TRBV7-2
D gene: NA
J gene: TRBJ1-2
clone size: few
CDR3 protein: CASSPTVYGYTF
CDR3 DNA: TGTGCCAGCAGCCCGACGGTATATGGCTACACCTTC

V gene: TRBV7-9
D gene: TRBD1
J gene: TRBJ1-1
clone size: few
CDR3 protein: CASSLQGANTEAFF
CDR3 DNA: TGTGCCAGCAGCCTACAGGGGGCGAACACTGAAGCTTTCTTT

V gene: TRBV30
D gene: TRBD2
J gene: TRBJ2-7
clone size: few
CDR3 protein: CAWRTTSGRVRDEQYF
CDR3 DNA: TGTGCCTGGAGAACAACTAGCGGGAGGGTTCGGGACGAGCAGTACTTC

V gene: TRBV18
D gene: NA
J gene: TRBJ2-3
clone size: NA
CDR3 protein: CASSPSLGGRDTQYF
CDR3 DNA: TGTGCCAGCTCCCCGAGTCTAGGGGGGAGAGATACGCAGTATTTT

V gene: TRBV19
D gene: NA
J gene: TRBJ1-2
clone size: NA
CDR3 protein: CAGYGGDYGYTF
CDR3 DNA: TGTGCCGGCTATGGGGGGGACTATGGCTACACCTTC

V gene: TRBV19
D gene: NA
J gene: TRBJ1-5
clone size: once
CDR3 protein: CASSTLRAVGNQPQHF
CDR3 DNA: TGTGCCAGTAGTACCCTGCGGGCTGTCGGCAATCAGCCCCAGCATTTT

V gene: TRBV19
D gene: NA
J gene: TRBJ2-1
clone size: NA
CDR3 protein: CASSKVGSGLYNEQFF
CDR3 DNA: TGTGCCAGTAGTAAGGTTGGTAGCGGACTTTACAATGAGCAGTTCTTC

V gene: TRBV18
D gene: TRBD1
J gene: TRBJ1-2
clone size: NA
CDR3 protein: CASSPPTGTGDNYGYTF
CDR3 DNA: TGTGCCAGCTCACCACCGACGGGGACAGGTGACAACTATGGCTACACCTTC

V gene: TRBV4-2
D gene: TRBD2
J gene: TRBJ2-1
clone size: once
CDR3 protein: CASSQDHIAGGPWVNEQFF
CDR3 DNA: TGTGCCAGCAGCCAAGATCATATAGCGGGAGGGCCTTGGGTCAATGAGCAGTTCTTC

V gene: TRBV5-4
D gene: NA
J gene: TRBJ1-1
clone size: NA
CDR3 protein: CASSYRGNTEAFF
CDR3 DNA: TGTGCCAGCAGCTACCGAGGGAACACTGAAGCTTTCTTT

V gene: TRBV4-1
D gene: NA
J gene: TRBJ1-2
clone size: NA
CDR3 protein: CASSQVAGNYGYTF
CDR3 DNA: TGCGCCAGCAGCCAAGTTGCGGGTAACTATGGCTACACCTTC

V gene: TRBV6-1
D gene: NA
J gene: TRBJ1-6
clone size: NA
CDR3 protein: CASSEASLNSPLHF
CDR3 DNA: TGTGCCAGCAGTGAAGCCAGCCTGAATTCACCCCTCCACTTT

V gene: TRBV3-1/TRBV3-2
D gene: NA
J gene: TRBJ2-2
clone size: NA
CDR3 protein: CASSLAGQMNTGELFF
CDR3 DNA: TGTGCCAGCAGCCTGGCGGGACAGATGAACACCGGGGAGCTGTTTTTT

V gene: TRBV3-1/TRBV3-2
D gene: TRBD2
J gene: TRBJ2-1
clone size: NA
CDR3 protein: CASSQEGPGGATEIQFF
CDR3 DNA: TGTGCCAGCAGCCAAGAAGGCCCCGGGGGGGCGACAGAGATCCAGTTCTTC

V gene: TRBV7-3
D gene: NA
J gene: TRBJ1-1
clone size: NA
CDR3 protein: CASSFSDRNTEAFF
CDR3 DNA: TGTGCCAGCAGCTTTTCGGACAGGAACACTGAAGCTTTCTTT

V gene: TRBV5-4
D gene: TRBD2
J gene: TRBJ2-7
clone size: NA
CDR3 protein: CASSPGLVPYEQYF
CDR3 DNA: TGTGCCAGCAGCCCGGGACTAGTCCCCTACGAGCAGTACTTC

V gene: TRBV7-9
D gene: TRBD1
J gene: TRBJ1-4
clone size: NA
CDR3 protein: CASSLAGGGEKLFF
CDR3 DNA: TGTGCCAGCAGCTTAGCAGGGGGCGGTGAAAAACTGTTTTTT

V gene: TRBV19
D gene: TRBD1
J gene: TRBJ1-3
clone size: NA
CDR3 protein: CASSMATGTGSGNTIYF
CDR3 DNA: TGTGCCAGTAGTATGGCCACCGGGACAGGGTCTGGAAACACCATATATTTT

V gene: TRBV19
D gene: NA
J gene: TRBJ1-1
clone size: once
CDR3 protein: CASTTTPLRKTEAFF
CDR3 DNA: TGTGCCAGTACTACAACACCCCTAAGGAAAACTGAAGCTTTCTTT